This T cell receptor (beta chain) comes out of a study of human T cells and chemical hapten exposure. Study context: TCR yields per sample varied, mainly owing to small pooled library volume differences.

CDR3 length: 14 amino acids. The germline CDR1 and CDR2 sequences are MNHEY and SVGAGI. V shed 4 bases and J shed 10 bases, with 14 bases lying between them. Per the authors' pipeline: Sampled TCR counts reached a median of approximately 100,000 per sample, with values ranging from roughly 23,224 to 690,600. TCRdb ran MiXCR on the RACE reads and lists one entry per CDR3 protein. TCRdb, not the original authors, processed these V and J calls. This table has roughly 380,000 distinct CDR3 sequences, approximately 5.1% appearing once. Indicated time point: pre-sensitization, week 0. Treatment in this sample: therapeutic diphenylcyclopropenone sensitization with weekly scalp DPC. Each patch-test visit's blood sample preceded patch application. Unfractionated whole blood served as the source for total RNA extraction.

The sample here was whole blood, taken in connection with sensitization to the hapten diphenylcyclopropenone (DPC). The chain couples TRBV6-5 to TRBJ1-6, with a weak D call TRBD1 (6 bases). This clonotype originated in a woman in her fifties or sixties with alopecia areata. Some clones in this sample may be carry-over from other donors' samples. The CDR3 region has the DNA TGTGCCAGCAGTTTAAACAGGGTCGACTCACCCCTCCACTTT. Protein: CASSLNRVDSPLHF.